The present T cell receptor beta chain was sequenced within a study of a mutant IDH1 vaccine in newly diagnosed glioma. Background on the study: Patients were started on vaccination 4-6 weeks after radiotherapy alone, or with temozolomide cycles. Study-level points and caveats: The vaccine induced immune responses, and these occurred in roughly 93% of patients.

The method was immunoSEQ multiplex PCR; TCRdb's version includes in-frame clones alone and lacks a portion of them. The sample includes around 32,000 clones, 80% seen only once; the top ten take approximately 2.9%. This clone came up a few times. Its antigen remains unidentified. Time point of the sample: week 35, safety follow-up. It was 300 ug of mutant IDH1 20-mer peptide that made up each vaccine dose, given with topical imiquimod. New IDH1-mutant, ATRX-lost WHO grade 3 or 4 astrocytomas occurred in donors. Deletions cut 4 bases from V and 9 bases from J, with 7 bases between. In germline, CDR1 is SGHKS, CDR2 YYEKEE (reference sequence). This CDR3 region has 10 residues.

The sequence was collected from a man in his forties with glioma. Some clones in this sample may be carry-over from other donors' samples. The genes are TRBV5-5 and TRBJ1-1; TRBD1 is a possible D gene (5 bases). The source was PBMCs, collected from a glioma patient whose treatment included an IDH1 peptide vaccine. The CDR3 region has the DNA TGTGCCAGCAGCCGACAGAAAGCTTTCTTT. The encoded protein is CASSRQKAFF.